This T cell receptor (beta chain) was captured by sequencing in a study of blood T cells in healthy people across ages. The study, taken as a whole, reports: Naive T cell percentage and TCR beta diversity correlated strongly. Naive CD4+ cell counts and diversity both ran higher in long-lived than in aged donors.

In this sample, this clonotype turned up a few times. Its target is unknown. Then a second PCR, running about 6 to 12 cycles, was carried out with a sample-barcoded 5' primer and a J-beta primer mix. TCRdb used MiXCR to reprocess the 5' RACE reads, holding one entry per CDR3 protein. The sample lists roughly 1.5 million distinct CDR3 sequences, approximately 42% occurring once. Sequences were obtained from blood. This sequence originates from a young woman in good health.

CDR3 sequence (DNA): TGTGCCAGCAGCCAAGATGGTCCCGGGACAAAAAACTATGGCTACACCTTC. This sequence encodes CASSQDGPGTKNYGYTF. The chain links TRBV3-1 to TRBJ1-2, with TRBD1 as a possible D gene (6 bases). V was shortened by 0 bases and J by 2 bases, with 16 bases between the two germline ends. This CDR3 is 17 amino acids long. In germline, CDR1 is LGHDT, CDR2 YNNKEL (reference sequence).